A selection of T cell receptor beta chains follows, all from one sample in a study of Ad26.COV2.S vaccination and SARS-CoV-2 variants. Clones were sequenced by immunoSEQ multiplex PCR, and TCRdb holds only the in-frame ones, with some missing. The table records around 340,000 clones, about 88% of them present only once. The sequenced sample was peripheral blood, obtained in a trial of Ad26.COV2.S vaccine versus placebo. These receptors all come from a person between 18 and 59 years old who received the Ad26.COV2.S COVID-19 vaccine or a placebo. CDR3s include the opening cysteine and the closing phenylalanine or tryptophan. A D gene is named only where the DNA matches it firmly. Not all rows give a size; the values are once, few, many and, for expanded clones, a class.

CDR3 protein: CASSFGLGNQPQHF
CDR3 DNA: TGTGCCAGCAGCTTCGGATTAGGTAATCAGCCCCAGCATTTT
V gene: TRBV7-9
J gene: TRBJ1-5
D gene: NA
clone size: NA

CDR3 protein: CASSYLGGSFEEQYF
CDR3 DNA: TGTGCCAGCAGTTACCTCGGGGGCAGTTTTGAAGAGCAGTACTTC
V gene: TRBV6-2/TRBV6-3
J gene: TRBJ2-7
D gene: NA
clone size: once

CDR3 protein: CASTPHINYGYTF
CDR3 DNA: TGTGCCAGCACCCCCCACATTAACTATGGCTACACCTTC
V gene: TRBV28
J gene: TRBJ1-2
D gene: NA
clone size: NA

CDR3 protein: CASSLVSPLHF
CDR3 DNA: TGTGCCAGCAGTTTAGTCTCACCCCTCCACTTT
V gene: TRBV12-3/TRBV12-4
J gene: TRBJ1-6
D gene: NA
clone size: NA

CDR3 protein: CASSRTSANTGELFF
CDR3 DNA: TGTGCCAGCAGCCGGACTAGCGCCAACACCGGGGAGCTGTTTTTT
V gene: TRBV7-9
J gene: TRBJ2-2
D gene: TRBD2
clone size: NA

CDR3 protein: CASSQRRIGDYGYTF
CDR3 DNA: TGTGCCAGCAGCCAAAGGAGAATTGGGGACTATGGCTACACCTTC
V gene: TRBV28
J gene: TRBJ1-2
D gene: NA
clone size: NA

CDR3 protein: CASSLRGLAGPSYEQYF
CDR3 DNA: TGTGCCAGCAGCTTGCGGGGGCTAGCGGGGCCCTCCTACGAGCAGTACTTC
V gene: TRBV7-9
J gene: TRBJ2-7
D gene: TRBD2
clone size: NA

CDR3 protein: CASSQGTREGRKGSYEQYF
CDR3 DNA: TGTGCCAGCAGCCAGGGGACGAGAGAAGGGCGCAAAGGTTCCTACGAGCAGTACTTC
V gene: TRBV3-1/TRBV3-2
J gene: TRBJ2-7
D gene: NA
clone size: NA

CDR3 protein: CASSHTYRAQETQYF
CDR3 DNA: TGTGCCAGCAGTCATACGTACAGGGCCCAAGAGACCCAGTACTTC
V gene: TRBV28
J gene: TRBJ2-5
D gene: NA
clone size: NA

CDR3 protein: CASSQGGGAFTGELFF
CDR3 DNA: TGTGCCAGCAGCCAAGGAGGGGGCGCTTTCACCGGGGAGCTGTTTTTT
V gene: TRBV3-1/TRBV3-2
J gene: TRBJ2-2
D gene: TRBD1
clone size: NA

CDR3 protein: CASSWHLAGGPGNEQFF
CDR3 DNA: TGTGCCAGCAGCTGGCACCTAGCGGGAGGGCCGGGAAATGAGCAGTTCTTC
V gene: TRBV28
J gene: TRBJ2-1
D gene: TRBD2
clone size: NA

CDR3 protein: CASSYGVDYEQYF
CDR3 DNA: TGTGCCAGCAGTTACGGCGTGGACTACGAGCAGTACTTC
V gene: TRBV6-2/TRBV6-3
J gene: TRBJ2-7
D gene: NA
clone size: once

CDR3 protein: CATSREVTEGLGEKLFF
CDR3 DNA: TGTGCCACCAGCAGAGAGGTTACAGAGGGGCTCGGTGAAAAACTGTTTTTT
V gene: TRBV15
J gene: TRBJ1-4
D gene: NA
clone size: NA

CDR3 protein: CASTSDRVYGYTF
CDR3 DNA: TGTGCCAGCACGAGCGACAGGGTATATGGCTACACCTTC
V gene: TRBV12-3/TRBV12-4
J gene: TRBJ1-2
D gene: TRBD1
clone size: NA

CDR3 protein: CAISEDRRPYEQYF
CDR3 DNA: TGTGCCATCAGTGAGGACAGGCGACCCTACGAGCAGTACTTC
V gene: TRBV10-3
J gene: TRBJ2-7
D gene: NA
clone size: NA

CDR3 protein: CASSLSDRGYGYTF
CDR3 DNA: TGTGCCAGCAGCTTGAGTGATCGGGGCTATGGCTACACCTTC
V gene: TRBV11-2
J gene: TRBJ1-2
D gene: NA
clone size: NA

CDR3 protein: CASRPPGLPPAGELFF
CDR3 DNA: TGCGCCAGCAGGCCTCCGGGACTTCCGCCGGCCGGGGAGCTGTTTTTT
V gene: TRBV5-1
J gene: TRBJ2-2
D gene: NA
clone size: NA

CDR3 protein: CASTPPAGSSTGELFF
CDR3 DNA: TGTGCCAGCACCCCCCCGGCCGGTAGTTCGACCGGGGAGCTGTTTTTT
V gene: TRBV28
J gene: TRBJ2-2
D gene: NA
clone size: NA

CDR3 protein: CASSLTGDQPQHF
CDR3 DNA: TGTGCCAGCAGTCTGACAGGGGATCAGCCCCAGCATTTT
V gene: TRBV28
J gene: TRBJ1-5
D gene: TRBD1
clone size: NA

CDR3 protein: CASSFLPYEQYF
CDR3 DNA: TGTGCCAGCAGTTTTCTCCCCTACGAGCAGTACTTC
V gene: TRBV12-3/TRBV12-4
J gene: TRBJ2-7
D gene: NA
clone size: NA

CDR3 protein: CASRRGQTDSPLHF
CDR3 DNA: TGTGCCAGCAGACGGGGACAGACGGATTCACCCCTCCACTTT
V gene: TRBV7-2
J gene: TRBJ1-6
D gene: TRBD1
clone size: NA

CDR3 protein: CASSARISGANVLTF
CDR3 DNA: TGTGCCAGCAGTGCACGTATCTCTGGGGCCAACGTCCTGACTTTC
V gene: TRBV6-6
J gene: TRBJ2-6
D gene: NA
clone size: NA

CDR3 protein: CASSFSGLRGEKLFF
CDR3 DNA: TGTGCCAGCAGCTTCAGTGGCCTAAGGGGTGAAAAACTGTTTTTT
V gene: TRBV7-9
J gene: TRBJ1-4
D gene: NA
clone size: NA

CDR3 protein: CASRTSGRGLPGEQFF
CDR3 DNA: TGCGCCAGCAGAACTAGCGGGAGAGGGTTACCGGGTGAGCAGTTCTTC
V gene: TRBV5-1
J gene: TRBJ2-1
D gene: TRBD2
clone size: once

CDR3 protein: CASSLVGTGYNSPLHF
CDR3 DNA: TGTGCCAGCAGCTTGGTGGGGACAGGTTATAATTCACCCCTCCACTTT
V gene: TRBV5-4
J gene: TRBJ1-6
D gene: TRBD1
clone size: NA

CDR3 protein: CSVRGGLERTEAFF
CDR3 DNA: TGCAGCGTCCGTGGGGGGCTCGAGAGGACTGAAGCTTTCTTT
V gene: TRBV29-1
J gene: TRBJ1-1
D gene: NA
clone size: NA

CDR3 protein: CATSRRLRGEAFF
CDR3 DNA: TGTGCCACCAGCAGACGTCTGCGGGGTGAAGCTTTCTTT
V gene: TRBV15
J gene: TRBJ1-1
D gene: NA
clone size: many

CDR3 protein: CAATGLAGVGAGELFF
CDR3 DNA: TGTGCCGCAACGGGGCTAGCGGGAGTCGGTGCCGGGGAGCTGTTTTTT
V gene: TRBV15
J gene: TRBJ2-2
D gene: TRBD2
clone size: few

CDR3 protein: CASSLAIAGGPVYYEQYF
CDR3 DNA: TGTGCCAGCAGCTTGGCAATAGCGGGAGGGCCTGTATACTACGAGCAGTACTTC
V gene: TRBV5-5
J gene: TRBJ2-7
D gene: TRBD2
clone size: once

CDR3 protein: CASSRSGEQYF
CDR3 DNA: TGTGCCAGCAGTCGGTCGGGGGAGCAGTACTTC
V gene: TRBV6-2/TRBV6-3
J gene: TRBJ2-7
D gene: NA
clone size: once

CDR3 protein: CASSTGGDPSGANVLTF
CDR3 DNA: TGTGCCAGTAGTACTGGAGGGGACCCCTCTGGGGCCAACGTCCTGACTTTC
V gene: TRBV19
J gene: TRBJ2-6
D gene: NA
clone size: NA

CDR3 protein: CASRLTGNTEAFF
CDR3 DNA: TGTGCCAGCAGGCTAACAGGGAACACTGAAGCTTTCTTT
V gene: TRBV12-3/TRBV12-4
J gene: TRBJ1-1
D gene: NA
clone size: NA

CDR3 protein: CASSDSDQQIRDRGMREQYF
CDR3 DNA: TGTGCCAGCAGTGACTCGGATCAACAAATCCGGGACAGGGGCATGAGGGAGCAGTACTTC
V gene: TRBV6-4
J gene: TRBJ2-7
D gene: TRBD1
clone size: NA

CDR3 protein: CASSRSPWVDTQYF
CDR3 DNA: TGTGCCAGCAGTCGGTCCCCATGGGTAGATACGCAGTATTTT
V gene: TRBV6-5
J gene: TRBJ2-3
D gene: NA
clone size: NA

CDR3 protein: CASSIEDRTYGYTF
CDR3 DNA: TGTGCCAGTAGTATAGAAGACAGGACCTATGGCTACACCTTC
V gene: TRBV19
J gene: TRBJ1-2
D gene: NA
clone size: NA

CDR3 protein: CASSSTGGVVNTGELFF
CDR3 DNA: TGCGCCAGCAGCTCTACTGGGGGAGTTGTGAACACCGGGGAGCTGTTTTTT
V gene: TRBV5-1
J gene: TRBJ2-2
D gene: NA
clone size: NA

CDR3 protein: CASSQVGPTEAFF
CDR3 DNA: TGTGCCAGCAGCCAAGTGGGGCCAACTGAAGCTTTCTTT
V gene: TRBV3-1/TRBV3-2
J gene: TRBJ1-1
D gene: NA
clone size: NA